This entry lists 16 T cell receptor beta chains sequenced from one sample in a study of patients and donors after allogeneic stem cell transplantation. TCRdb reprocessed the RT-PCR reads with MiXCR, giving one entry per CDR3 protein. The table shows approximately 60,000 distinct CDR3 sequences, with about an eighth occurring only once. What was sequenced was blood, either unsorted or a sorted T cell fraction (not recorded which). These receptors were obtained from a human donor who was either an allogeneic HSCT recipient or a stem cell or donor lymphocyte infusion donor (not recorded which). It is not recorded whose cells these are; they may come from a transplant donor.

This clonotype has only a few counts. The chain is built from TRBV21-1 and TRBJ2-1; the DNA was not used to check the table's D call, TRBD2. TRBV21-1 is assigned pseudogene status. CDR3 size: 16 residues. The CDR3 nucleotides are TGTGCCAGCAGCATCCTAGCGGGAGACTCCTACAATGAGCAGTTCTTC. It codes for CASSILAGDSYNEQFF.

The rearrangement joins TRBV6-5 to TRBJ2-7, with D unclear. Looked up from germline, CDR1 is MNHEY and CDR2 is SVGAGI. V lost 4 bases to trimming and J lost 7 bases, with 14 bases between them. The CDR3 consists of 13 residues. CDR3 in DNA: TGTGCCAGCAGTTGGGCCCTCCCCGGAGAGCAGTACTTC. Translating it yields CASSWALPGEQYF.

This clonotype was seen ten or more times. This rearrangement joins TRBV15 to TRBJ2-3; 9 nucleotides align to TRBD2. Trimming took 1 base from V and 4 from J; bases not matched to a gene: 9. The V gene's germline CDR1 is LNHNV and CDR2 YYDKDF (reference sequence). The CDR3 contains 17 residues. CDR3 amino acids: CATSRVGAVAGADTQYF. The DNA of the CDR3 is TGTGCCACCAGCAGAGTGGGGGCGGTAGCGGGAGCAGATACGCAGTATTTT.

As concerns this clonotype: Germline is not matched at one junction end, which may reflect a read error. The chain uses TRBV25-1 and TRBJ2-7; D gene unclear. This CDR3 contains 14 residues. Germline loops: CDR1 MGHDK, CDR2 SYGVNS. The DNA of the CDR3 is TGTGGCAGCAGTGAATCCTTAGCTGCCTACGAGCAGTACTTC. Translation: CGSSESLAAYEQYF.

Ten or more counts support this clonotype. The genes are TRBV15 and TRBJ2-1; D is undetermined. The germline V gene encodes CDR1 LNHNV and CDR2 YYDKDF (reference sequence). V shed 0 bases and J shed 0 bases, with 6 bases lying between them. This CDR3 has 15 residues. The DNA for the CDR3 is TGTGCCACCAGCAGAGATGGTCACTCCTACAATGAGCAGTTCTTC. Its translation is CATSRDGHSYNEQFF.

This clonotype was detected many times. This rearrangement joins TRBV20-1 to TRBJ1-3; D call uncertain. Trimming left V 2 bases short and J 0 bases short, with 32 bases between. The CDR3 runs to 22 residues. Germline V gene data show CDR1 as DFQATT and CDR2 as SNEGSKA (reference sequence). CDR3 sequence: CSARLPGVKGGYNYNSGNTIYF. As DNA, the CDR3 is TGCAGTGCTAGACTGCCGGGTGTGAAAGGCGGCTATAATTACAACTCTGGAAACACCATATATTTT.

The chain recombines TRBV6-6 with TRBJ2-7, with 7 bases identical to TRBD2. V shed 2 bases and J 2 bases; nucleotides not matched to a gene: 6. This CDR3 has 15 residues. Per the germline V gene, CDR1 is MNHNY and CDR2 is SVGAGI (reference sequence). Written as DNA, the CDR3 is TGTGCCAGCAGTTACCCCTTGGGAGGGACCTACGAGCAGTACTTC. Translation: CASSYPLGGTYEQYF.

This clonotype occurred many times. V gene TRBV6-5 combines with J gene TRBJ1-3; maybe TRBD1 (6 bases). The V gene's germline CDR1 is MNHEY and CDR2 SVGAGI. V lost 3 bases to trimming and J lost 2 bases, with 14 bases between them. This CDR3 region has 16 residues. CDR3 DNA sequence: TGTGCCAGCAGTTATAACAGGGAGGAACCTGGAAACACCATATATTTT. Encoded protein: CASSYNREEPGNTIYF.

The chain carries TRBV12-3 or TRBV12-4 and TRBJ2-3, with D perhaps matching TRBD2 (6 bases). There are 15 residues in the CDR3. V was clipped by 2 bases and J by 1 base, with 10 bases between them. The CDR3 is CASSLRAGGTDTQYF. Here the CDR3 DNA reads TGTGCCAGCAGTTTACGAGCGGGCGGCACAGATACGCAGTATTTT.

This clonotype has a count of ten or more. This rearrangement joins TRBV10-3 to TRBJ1-3; D gene uncertain. The CDR3 length is 14 residues. V lost 3 bases to trimming and J lost 2 bases, with 8 bases between them. The germline V gene encodes CDR1 ENHRY and CDR2 SYGVKD. The CDR3 DNA reads TGTGCCATCAGTGAAAAGGGCCCTGGAAACACCATATATTTT. Its translation: CAISEKGPGNTIYF.

This clonotype has just a few counts. The V call is TRBV27, the J call TRBJ1-2; D is perhaps TRBD1 (5 bases). The CDR3 contains 13 residues. From germline, CDR1 is MNHEY and CDR2 SMNVEV (reference sequence). With 6 bases removed from V and 7 bases from J, the gap between germline ends came to 15 bases. The DNA for the CDR3 is TGTGCCAGCAGGACCGGGGGGGAGGGTGGCTACACCTTC. Its protein is CASRTGGEGGYTF.

The V and J genes are TRBV20-1 and TRBJ2-7; D unclear. Per the germline V gene, CDR1 is DFQATT and CDR2 is SNEGSKA (reference sequence). The CDR3 covers 13 residues. The ends were cut back, 4 bases at V and 3 bases at J, with 13 bases in the middle. The chain's CDR3 is CSATRHENYEQYF. The CDR3 region has the DNA TGCAGTGCTACCAGACACGAAAACTACGAGCAGTACTTC.

This clonotype was counted ten times or more. The chain recombines TRBV6-5 with TRBJ1-6; 7 positions match TRBD1. The germline V gene has CDR1 MNHEY and CDR2 SVGAGI. Losses at the gene ends were 6 bases for V and 10 bases for J; bases not matched to a gene: 6. The CDR3 loop spans 13 amino acids. The CDR3 is CASSSAGGSPLHF. In nucleotides, the CDR3 is TGTGCCAGCAGCTCCGCAGGGGGATCACCCCTCCACTTT.

This clonotype was counted a few times. The chain joins TRBV2 to TRBJ2-7; TRBD1 aligns across 7 bases. The V segment lost 10 bases and the J segment 3 bases; nucleotides outside the gene matches: 6. This CDR3 contains 12 residues. Germline CDR1 reads SNHLY; CDR2 reads FYNNEI. The CDR3 sequence: CAILGDSYEQYF. In DNA, the CDR3 is TGTGCCATTCTCGGGGACAGCTACGAGCAGTACTTC.

This clonotype has only a few counts. V and J are TRBV9 and TRBJ2-7; no definite D call. V lost 0 bases and J lost 3, with 10 bases in between. The CDR3 covers 14 residues. Germline V lookup: CDR1 SGDLS, CDR2 YYNGEE. In DNA form, the CDR3 reads TGTGCCAGCAGCGTAGATGGCAGATACTACGAGCAGTACTTC. Residues: CASSVDGRYYEQYF.

This clonotype was found a few times. The rearrangement joins TRBV29-1 to TRBJ2-7; a possible D gene is TRBD1 (6 bases). V was pared by 6 bases and J by 4 bases, with 13 bases between. The CDR3 sequence is 12 residues long. Germline assignment: CDR1 SQVTM and CDR2 ANQGSEA. CDR3 nucleotides: TGCAGCGTGGAATTAGGACAGTACGAGCAGTACTTC. Translated: CSVELGQYEQYF.